This T cell receptor beta chain was retrieved from a study of blood T cells in healthy people across ages. Study conclusions and caveats: The long-lived group displayed more naive CD4+ cells, plus higher diversity, than the aged donors did.

To note about this clonotype: Its matching antigen is unknown.

V was clipped by 6 bases and J by 5 bases, with 16 bases between them. The CDR3 spans 14 residues. CDR1 is MDHEN, CDR2 SYDVKM, per germline. It was with a sample-barcoded 5' primer and a J-beta primer mix that a second PCR of about 7 to 12 cycles was run. Each CDR3 protein gets one entry after TCRdb re-called the 5' RACE reads with MiXCR. This sample yields fewer than 700,000 distinct CDR3 sequences, of which 35% to 50% are seen a single time; approximately 29% belongs to the top ten. This clonotype originated in a man older than 75 in good health. Sequencing used blood. The V and J genes are TRBV28 and TRBJ2-5; possibly TRBD2 for D (6 bases). The CDR3 DNA reads TGTGCCAGCAGGGGGGGACGAGCTGCGGAGACCCAGTACTTC. It specifies CASRGGRAAETQYF.